This T cell receptor (beta chain) was sequenced during a study of early T cells in non-severe SARS-CoV-2 infection. In its sample, this clonotype was seen many times. This CDR3 has 20 amino acids. Losses at the gene ends were 6 bases for V and 1 base for J; bases not matched to a gene: 13. Looked up from germline, CDR1 is KGHSH and CDR2 is LQKENI. One entry per CDR3 protein results from TCRdb running MiXCR on the 5' RACE reads. The table has 25,000 to 35,000 distinct CDR3 sequences, about 3.8% seen once; the top ten hold approximately 8.2%. This receptor was taken from an adult who was a healthcare worker with PCR-confirmed SARS-CoV-2 infection or an uninfected control (not recorded which). Material for sequencing was whole blood. The genes are TRBV18 and TRBJ2-6, with 12 nucleotides matching TRBD1. CDR3 in amino acids: CASSLSRGTGGRSGANVLTF. The CDR3, as DNA: TGTGCCAGCTCGCTTTCACGCGGGACAGGGGGCAGGTCTGGGGCCAACGTCCTGACTTTC. The full variable domain, completed using reference TRBV18 and TRBJ2-6, is NAGVMQNPRHLVRRRGQEARLRCSPMKGHSHVYWYRQLPEEGLKFMVYLQKENIIDESGMPKERFSAEFPKEGPSILRIQQVVRGDSAAYFCASSLSRGTGGRSGANVLTFGAGSRLTVL.